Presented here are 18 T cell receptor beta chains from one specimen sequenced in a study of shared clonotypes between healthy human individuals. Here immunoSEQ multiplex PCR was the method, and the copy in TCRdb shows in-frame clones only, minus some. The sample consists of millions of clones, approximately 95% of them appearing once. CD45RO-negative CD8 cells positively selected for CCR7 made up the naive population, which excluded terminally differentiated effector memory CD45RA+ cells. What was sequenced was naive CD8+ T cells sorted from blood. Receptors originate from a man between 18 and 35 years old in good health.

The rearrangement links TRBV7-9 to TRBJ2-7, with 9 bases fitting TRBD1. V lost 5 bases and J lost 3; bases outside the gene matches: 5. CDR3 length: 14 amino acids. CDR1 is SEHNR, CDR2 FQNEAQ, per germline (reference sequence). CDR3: CASSPGTGFYEQYF. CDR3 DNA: TGTGCCAGCAGCCCAGGGACAGGGTTCTACGAGCAGTACTTC.

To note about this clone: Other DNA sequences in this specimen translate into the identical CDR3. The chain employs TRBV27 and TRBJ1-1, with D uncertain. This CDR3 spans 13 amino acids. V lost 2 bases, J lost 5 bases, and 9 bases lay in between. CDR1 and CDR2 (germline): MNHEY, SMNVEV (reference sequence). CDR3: CASSLGVRTEAFF. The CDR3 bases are TGTGCCAGCAGTTTAGGGGTAAGGACTGAAGCTTTCTTT.

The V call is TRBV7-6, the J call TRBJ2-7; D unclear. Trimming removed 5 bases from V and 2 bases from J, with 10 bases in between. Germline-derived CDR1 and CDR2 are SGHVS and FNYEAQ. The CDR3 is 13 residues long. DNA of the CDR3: TGTGCCAGCAGCCTGGACGGAACCTACGAGCAGTACTTC. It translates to CASSLDGTYEQYF.

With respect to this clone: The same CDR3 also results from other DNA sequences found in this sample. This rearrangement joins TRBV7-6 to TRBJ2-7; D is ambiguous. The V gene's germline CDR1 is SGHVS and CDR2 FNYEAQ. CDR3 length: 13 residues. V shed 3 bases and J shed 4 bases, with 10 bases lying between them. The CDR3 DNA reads TGTGCCAGCAGCTTGGGAACGGGTTACGAGCAGTACTTC. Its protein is CASSLGTGYEQYF. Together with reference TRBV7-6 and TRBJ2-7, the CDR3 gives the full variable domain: GAGVSQSPRYKVTKRGQDVALRCDPISGHVSLYWYRQALGQGPEFLTYFNYEAQQDKSGLPNDRFSAERPEGSISTLTIQRTEQRDSAMYRCASSLGTGYEQYFGPGTRLTVT.

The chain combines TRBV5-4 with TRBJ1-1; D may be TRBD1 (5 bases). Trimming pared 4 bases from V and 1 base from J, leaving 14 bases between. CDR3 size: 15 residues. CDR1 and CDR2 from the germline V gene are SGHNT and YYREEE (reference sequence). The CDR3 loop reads CASSDSQEPNTEAFF. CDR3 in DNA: TGTGCCAGCAGCGACTCACAGGAGCCGAACACTGAAGCTTTCTTT.

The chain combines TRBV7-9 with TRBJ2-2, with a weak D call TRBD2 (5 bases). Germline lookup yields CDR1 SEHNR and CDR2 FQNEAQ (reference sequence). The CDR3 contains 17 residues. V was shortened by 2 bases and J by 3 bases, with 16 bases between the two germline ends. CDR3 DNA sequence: TGTGCCAGCAGCTTATTTGTGGGCGGGCACGACACCGGGGAGCTGTTTTTT. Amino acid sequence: CASSLFVGGHDTGELFF.

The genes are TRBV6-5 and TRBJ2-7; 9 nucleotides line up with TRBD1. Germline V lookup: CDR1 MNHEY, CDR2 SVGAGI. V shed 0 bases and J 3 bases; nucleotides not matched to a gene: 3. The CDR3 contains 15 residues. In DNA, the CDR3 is TGTGCCAGCAGTTACTCGACAGGGGGAGTCTACGAGCAGTACTTC. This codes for CASSYSTGGVYEQYF.

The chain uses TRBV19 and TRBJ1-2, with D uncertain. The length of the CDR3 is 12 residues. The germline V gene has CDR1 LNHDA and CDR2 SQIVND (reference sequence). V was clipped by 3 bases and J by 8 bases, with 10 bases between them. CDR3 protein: CASSIGPRGYTF. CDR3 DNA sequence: TGTGCCAGTAGTATCGGGCCTCGAGGCTACACCTTC. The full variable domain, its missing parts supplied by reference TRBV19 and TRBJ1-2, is DGGITQSPKYLFRKEGQNVTLSCEQNLNHDAMYWYRQDPGQGLRLIYYSQIVNDFQKGDIAEGYSVSREKKESFPLTVTSAQKNPTAFYLCASSIGPRGYTFGSGTRLTVV.

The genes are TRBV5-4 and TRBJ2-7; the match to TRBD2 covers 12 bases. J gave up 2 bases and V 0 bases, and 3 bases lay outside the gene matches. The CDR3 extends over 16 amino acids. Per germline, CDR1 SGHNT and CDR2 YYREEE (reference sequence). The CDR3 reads CASSLAASGGAYEQYF. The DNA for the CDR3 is TGTGCCAGCAGCTTGGCTGCTAGCGGGGGGGCCTACGAGCAGTACTTC.

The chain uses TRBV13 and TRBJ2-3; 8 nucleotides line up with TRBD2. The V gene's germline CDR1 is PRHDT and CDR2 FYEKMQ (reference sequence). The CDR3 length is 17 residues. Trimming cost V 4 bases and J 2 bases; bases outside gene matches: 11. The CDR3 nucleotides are TGTGCCAGCAGCTCGGGACTAGGCGGGGTGGACACAGATACGCAGTATTTT. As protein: CASSSGLGGVDTDTQYF.

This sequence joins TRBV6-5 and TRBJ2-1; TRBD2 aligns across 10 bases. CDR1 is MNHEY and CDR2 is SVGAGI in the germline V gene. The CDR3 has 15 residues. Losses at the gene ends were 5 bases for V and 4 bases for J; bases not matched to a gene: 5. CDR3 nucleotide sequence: TGTGCCAGCAGTAGGAGCGGGAGGGAATACAATGAGCAGTTCTTC. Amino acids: CASSRSGREYNEQFF.

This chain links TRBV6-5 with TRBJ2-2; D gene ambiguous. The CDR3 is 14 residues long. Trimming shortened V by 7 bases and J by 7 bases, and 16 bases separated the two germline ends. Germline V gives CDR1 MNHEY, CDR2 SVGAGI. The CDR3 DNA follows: TGTGCCAGCACTTTTGCCGGCGGTGGCGGGGAGCTGTTTTTT. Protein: CASTFAGGGGELFF.

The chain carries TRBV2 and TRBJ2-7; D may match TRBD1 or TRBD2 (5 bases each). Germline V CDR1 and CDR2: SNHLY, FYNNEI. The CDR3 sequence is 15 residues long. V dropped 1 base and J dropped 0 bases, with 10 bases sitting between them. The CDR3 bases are TGTGCCAGCAGTGAAGTCCGGGACGGCTCCTACGAGCAGTACTTC. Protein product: CASSEVRDGSYEQYF.

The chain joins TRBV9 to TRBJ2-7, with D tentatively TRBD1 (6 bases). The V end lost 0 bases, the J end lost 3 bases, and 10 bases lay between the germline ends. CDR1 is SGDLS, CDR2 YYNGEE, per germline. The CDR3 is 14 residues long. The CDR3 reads CASSVGTDGYEQYF. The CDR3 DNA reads TGTGCCAGCAGCGTAGGGACAGACGGCTACGAGCAGTACTTC.

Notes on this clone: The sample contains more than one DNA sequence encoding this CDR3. The CDR3 sequence is CASSLSQGAEAFF. CDR3 coding DNA: TGTGCCAGCAGTTTAAGTCAGGGGGCTGAAGCTTTCTTT. The gene calls are TRBV27 and TRBJ1-1; 7 bases match TRBD1. This CDR3 is built from 13 residues. J gave up 6 bases and V 2 bases, and 3 bases lay outside the gene matches. The germline CDR1 and CDR2 sequences are MNHEY and SMNVEV (reference sequence).

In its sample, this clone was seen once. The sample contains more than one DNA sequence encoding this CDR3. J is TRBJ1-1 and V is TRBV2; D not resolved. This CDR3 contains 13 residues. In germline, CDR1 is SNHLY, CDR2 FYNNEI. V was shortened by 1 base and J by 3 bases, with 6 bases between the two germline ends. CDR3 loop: CASSEVGDTEAFF. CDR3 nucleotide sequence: TGTGCCAGCAGTGAAGTCGGGGACACTGAAGCTTTCTTT.

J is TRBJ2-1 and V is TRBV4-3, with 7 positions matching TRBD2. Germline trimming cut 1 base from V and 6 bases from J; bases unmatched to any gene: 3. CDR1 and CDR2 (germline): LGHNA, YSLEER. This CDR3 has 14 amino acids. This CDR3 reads CASSQALASNEQFF. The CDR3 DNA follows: TGCGCCAGCAGCCAAGCACTAGCGAGCAATGAGCAGTTCTTC.

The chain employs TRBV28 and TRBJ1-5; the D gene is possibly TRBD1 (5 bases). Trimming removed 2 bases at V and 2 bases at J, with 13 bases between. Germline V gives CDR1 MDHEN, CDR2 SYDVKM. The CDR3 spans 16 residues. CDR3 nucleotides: TGTGCCAGCAGTTTAGTAGGGGAGGAGGGCAATCAGCCCCAGCATTTT. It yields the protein CASSLVGEEGNQPQHF.